This T cell receptor beta chain was recorded in a study of blood T cell repertoires in COVID-19. Repertoires were generated with immunoSEQ multiplex PCR, while TCRdb's copy carries only in-frame clones and drops some. The data hold 200,000 to 250,000 clones, with around 91% observed a single time. V dropped 1 base and J dropped 12 bases, with 12 bases sitting between them. The CDR3 covers 12 residues. Germline CDR1 and CDR2: LGHDT and YNNKEL (reference sequence). All enrollees were roughly 18 to 95 years old and from 25 or so US areas. Sequencing was carried out using PBMCs or T cells enriched from blood (not recorded which). The J gene is TRBJ1-2, the V gene TRBV3-1 (or the pseudogene TRBV3-2), with D tentatively TRBD1 (6 bases). This TCR came from a man aged 30-40 years who had been exposed to COVID-19. This CDR3 reads CASSQGGHWHTF. CDR3 in DNA: TGTGCCAGCAGCCAAGGGGGGCACTGGCACACCTTC.